This T cell receptor beta chain appears in the sequencing data of a study of blood T cells in healthy people across ages. Losses at the gene ends were 2 bases for V and 4 bases for J; bases not matched to a gene: 4. There are 15 residues in the CDR3. Per germline, CDR1 LNHDA and CDR2 SQIVND (reference sequence). Through a sample-barcoded 5' primer and a J-beta primer mix, a second PCR was run for roughly 7 to 12 cycles. TCRdb analysed the 5' RACE reads with MiXCR anew, one entry per CDR3 protein. The table lists more than 750,000 distinct CDR3 sequences, 25% to 30% of them singletons. Ten or more counts support this clonotype. These data also formed part of another study, on T cells of mothers and their children.

The receptor's source is a woman in her forties in good health. Sequenced: blood. The chain carries TRBV19 and TRBJ2-1; 8 bases line up with TRBD2. The CDR3 reads CASSIIAGLYNEQFF. The CDR3 bases are TGTGCCAGTAGTATAATAGCGGGGCTTTACAATGAGCAGTTCTTC.